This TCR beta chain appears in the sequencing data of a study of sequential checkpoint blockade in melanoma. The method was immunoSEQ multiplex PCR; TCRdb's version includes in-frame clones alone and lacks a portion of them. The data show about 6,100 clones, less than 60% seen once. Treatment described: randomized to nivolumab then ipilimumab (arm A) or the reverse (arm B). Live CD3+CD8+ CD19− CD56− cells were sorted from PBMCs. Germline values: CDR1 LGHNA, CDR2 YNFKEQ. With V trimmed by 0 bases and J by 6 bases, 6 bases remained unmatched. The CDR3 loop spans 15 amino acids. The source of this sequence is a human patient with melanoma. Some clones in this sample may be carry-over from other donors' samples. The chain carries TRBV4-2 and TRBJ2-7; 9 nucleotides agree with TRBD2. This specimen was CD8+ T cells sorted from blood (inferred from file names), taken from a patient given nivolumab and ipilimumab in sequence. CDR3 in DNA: TGTGCCAGCAGCCAAGATGCGGGGGGGCCGGGCGAGCAGTACTTC. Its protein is CASSQDAGGPGEQYF.